Listed here are 3 T cell receptor beta chains from one sample, sequenced in a study of regulatory T cells in long-lasting Graves disease. Stated time point: newly diagnosed GD, antithyroid drugs for less than 3 months. PBMCs were the source of the RNA used for TCR sequencing. The TCR beta library used iRepertoire HTBI primers with Arm-PCR amplification of CDR3. From the multiplex PCR reads, TCRdb called clonotypes with MiXCR, one entry per CDR3 protein. In the table there are 680,000 or so distinct CDR3 sequences, about 15% of which are singletons. The same sample was also studied in work on T cells in Graves' hyperthyroidism and ophthalmopathy.

The material sequenced was peripheral blood mononuclear cells (PBMCs), taken at new diagnosis, from a patient treated with antithyroid drugs. All receptors derive from a woman aged 25-40 years with Graves disease.

This clonotype was seen many times. The V call is TRBV5-1, the J call TRBJ2-7, with unresolved D. This CDR3 is built from 13 residues. Trimming took off 4 bases at V and 0 bases at J, with 8 bases between the two ends. Germline lookup yields CDR1 SGHRS and CDR2 YFSETQ. For the CDR3, the DNA is TGCGCCAGCAGCCCCAGCAACTCCTACGAGCAGTACTTC. This sequence encodes CASSPSNSYEQYF.

This clonotype was seen many times. The chain uses TRBV7-2 and TRBJ2-6; possibly TRBD1 or TRBD2 for D (5 bases each). This CDR3 is 13 amino acids long. V dropped 2 bases and J dropped 11 bases, with 10 bases sitting between them. The germline CDR1 and CDR2 sequences are SGHTA and FQGNSA. CDR3 amino acids: CASSLTVGDVLTF. CDR3 nucleotide sequence: TGTGCCAGCAGCTTAACGGTGGGGGACGTCCTGACTTTC.

The table lists this clonotype with many counts. This chain connects TRBV28 to TRBJ2-1; D is ambiguous. Germline CDR1 and CDR2: MDHEN and SYDVKM. There are 14 residues in the CDR3. The V end lost 8 bases, the J end lost 4 bases, and 15 bases lay between the germline ends. In nucleotides, the CDR3 is TGTGCCAGCTATTCAGTCGTAGAGTACAATGAGCAGTTCTTC. The encoded protein is CASYSVVEYNEQFF.